This T cell receptor beta chain was obtained from a study of immune evolution from preneoplasia to lung adenocarcinoma. Study findings and constraints: Later-stage lesions appeared to have more T cells, more diversity, less clonality. Normal lung had the highest top T cell clone frequencies.

To note about this clone: Its target is not known.

TCRdb's table, derived via immunoSEQ multiplex PCR, lists solely in-frame clones and lacks some. Here the sample spans 5,500 to 6,500 clones, approximately 80% being singletons. CDR1 and CDR2 (germline): ENHRY, SYGVKD. The germline V and J ends were trimmed by 8 bases and 3 bases, with 19 bases remaining between them. The CDR3 extends over 15 amino acids. The sequence was collected from a person aged 50-75 years with lung adenocarcinoma. The chain employs TRBV10-3 and TRBJ1-1; weak D call: TRBD1 (5 bases). The specimen sequenced was FFPE minimally invasive lung adenocarcinoma tissue. The CDR3 bases are TGTGCCATCCAGGGCGACACAGGAGGGGACACTGAAGCTTTCTTT. It is translated as CAIQGDTGGDTEAFF.